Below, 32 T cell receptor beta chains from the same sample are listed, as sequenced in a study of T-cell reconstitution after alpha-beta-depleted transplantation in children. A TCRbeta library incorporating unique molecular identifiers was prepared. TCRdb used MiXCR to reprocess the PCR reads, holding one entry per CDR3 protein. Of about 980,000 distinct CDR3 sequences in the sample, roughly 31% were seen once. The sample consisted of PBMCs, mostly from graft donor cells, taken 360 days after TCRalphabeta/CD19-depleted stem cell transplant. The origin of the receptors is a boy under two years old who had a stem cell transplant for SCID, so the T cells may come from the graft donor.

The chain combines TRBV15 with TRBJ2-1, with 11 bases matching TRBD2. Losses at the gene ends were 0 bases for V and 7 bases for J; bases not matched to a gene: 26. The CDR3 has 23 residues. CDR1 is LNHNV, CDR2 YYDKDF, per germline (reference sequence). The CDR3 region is CATSRDLGIAGGPFASGRNEQFF. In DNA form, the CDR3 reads TGTGCCACCAGCAGAGATTTGGGGATAGCGGGGGGGCCCTTCGCTTCTGGACGGAATGAGCAGTTCTTC.

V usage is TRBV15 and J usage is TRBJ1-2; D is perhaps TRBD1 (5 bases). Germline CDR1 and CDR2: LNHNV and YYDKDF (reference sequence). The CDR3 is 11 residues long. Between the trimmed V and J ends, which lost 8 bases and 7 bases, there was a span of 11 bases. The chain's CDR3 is CATSGQGGYTF. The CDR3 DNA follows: TGTGCCACCTCCGGGCAGGGTGGCTACACCTTC.

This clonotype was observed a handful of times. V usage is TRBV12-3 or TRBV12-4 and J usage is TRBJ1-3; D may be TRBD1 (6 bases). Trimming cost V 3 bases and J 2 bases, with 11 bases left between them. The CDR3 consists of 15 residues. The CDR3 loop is CASSFSSGAGNTIYF. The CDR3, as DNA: TGTGCCAGCAGTTTTTCTTCAGGGGCTGGAAACACCATATATTTT.

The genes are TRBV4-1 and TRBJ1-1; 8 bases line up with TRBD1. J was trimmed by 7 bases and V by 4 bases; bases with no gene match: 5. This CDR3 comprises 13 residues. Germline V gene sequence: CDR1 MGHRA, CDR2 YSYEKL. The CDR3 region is CASSRIRGLEAFF. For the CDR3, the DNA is TGCGCCAGCAGCCGAATCAGGGGGCTTGAAGCTTTCTTT.

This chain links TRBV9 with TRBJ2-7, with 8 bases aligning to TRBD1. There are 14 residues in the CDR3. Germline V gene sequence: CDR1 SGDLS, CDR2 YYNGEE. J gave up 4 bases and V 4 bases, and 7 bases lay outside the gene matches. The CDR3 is CASSPADRGYEQYF. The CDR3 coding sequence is TGTGCCAGCAGCCCGGCTGACAGGGGATACGAGCAGTACTTC.

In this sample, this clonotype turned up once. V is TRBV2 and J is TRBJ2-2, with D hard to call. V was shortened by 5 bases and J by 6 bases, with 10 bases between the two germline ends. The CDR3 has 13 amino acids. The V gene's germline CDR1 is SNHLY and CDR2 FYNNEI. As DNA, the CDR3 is TGTGCCAGCAGTACCCGAAGGTCCGGGGAGCTGTTTTTT. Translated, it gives CASSTRRSGELFF.

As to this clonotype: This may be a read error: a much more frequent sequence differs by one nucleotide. CDR3 coding DNA: TGTGCCAGCAGCCATGGCAACGAGCAGTACTTC. It is translated as CASSHGNEQYF. The chain uses TRBV3-1 and TRBJ2-7; D uncertain. V lost 3 bases and J 5 bases, leaving 5 bases between the germline ends. This CDR3 contains 11 residues. CDR1 and CDR2 (germline): LGHDT, YNNKEL (reference sequence).

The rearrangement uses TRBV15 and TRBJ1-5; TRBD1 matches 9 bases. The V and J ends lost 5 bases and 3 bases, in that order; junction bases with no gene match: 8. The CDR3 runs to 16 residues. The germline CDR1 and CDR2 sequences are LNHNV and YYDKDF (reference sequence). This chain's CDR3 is CATSRQDRGSNQPQHF. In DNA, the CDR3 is TGTGCCACCAGCCGTCAGGACAGGGGTTCCAATCAGCCCCAGCATTTT. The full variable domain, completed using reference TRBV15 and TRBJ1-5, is DAMVIQNPRYQVTQFGKPVTLSCSQTLNHNVMYWYQQKSSQAPKLLFHYYDKDFNNEADTPDNFQSRRPNTSFCFLDIRSPGLGDTAMYLCATSRQDRGSNQPQHFGDGTRLSIL.

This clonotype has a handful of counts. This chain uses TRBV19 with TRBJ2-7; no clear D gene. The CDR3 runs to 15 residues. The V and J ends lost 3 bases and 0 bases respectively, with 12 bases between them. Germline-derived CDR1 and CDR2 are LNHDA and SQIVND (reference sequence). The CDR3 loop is CASSMAQASSYEQYF. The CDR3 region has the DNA TGTGCCAGTAGTATGGCTCAGGCTAGCTCCTACGAGCAGTACTTC.

CDR3 sequence: CAISEMGVQGTYEQYF. CDR3 sequence (DNA): TGTGCCATCAGTGAGATGGGCGTACAGGGGACTTACGAGCAGTACTTC. V and J are TRBV10-3 and TRBJ2-7; D may be TRBD1 (7 bases). The V gene's germline CDR1 is ENHRY and CDR2 SYGVKD. The CDR3 covers 16 residues. Trimming took off 2 bases at V and 4 bases at J, with 18 bases between the two ends.

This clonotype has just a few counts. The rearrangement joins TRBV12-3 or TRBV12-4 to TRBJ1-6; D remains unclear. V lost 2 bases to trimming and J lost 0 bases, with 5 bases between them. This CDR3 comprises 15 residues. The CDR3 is CASSLRGSYNSPLHF. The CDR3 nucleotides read TGTGCCAGCAGTTTAAGAGGCTCCTATAATTCACCCCTCCACTTT.

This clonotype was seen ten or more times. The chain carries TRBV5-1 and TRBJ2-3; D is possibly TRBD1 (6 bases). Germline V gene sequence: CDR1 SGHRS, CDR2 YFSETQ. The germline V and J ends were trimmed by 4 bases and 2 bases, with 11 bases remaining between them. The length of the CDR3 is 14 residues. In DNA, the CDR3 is TGCGCCAGCAGCCTGGGGGCGGACACAGATACGCAGTATTTT. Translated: CASSLGADTDTQYF.

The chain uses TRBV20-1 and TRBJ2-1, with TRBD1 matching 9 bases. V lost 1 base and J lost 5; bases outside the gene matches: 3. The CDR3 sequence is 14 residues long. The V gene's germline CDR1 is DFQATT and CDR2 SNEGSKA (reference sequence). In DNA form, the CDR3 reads TGCAGTGCTAGAGTTCGGGACAGGGACAATGAGCAGTTCTTC. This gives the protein CSARVRDRDNEQFF.

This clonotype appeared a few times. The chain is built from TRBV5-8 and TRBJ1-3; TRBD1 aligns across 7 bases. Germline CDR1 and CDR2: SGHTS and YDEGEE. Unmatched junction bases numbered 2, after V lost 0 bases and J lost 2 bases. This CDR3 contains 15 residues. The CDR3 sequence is CASSLGGQTGNTIYF. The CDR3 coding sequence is TGTGCCAGCAGCTTGGGGGGACAGACTGGAAACACCATATATTTT.

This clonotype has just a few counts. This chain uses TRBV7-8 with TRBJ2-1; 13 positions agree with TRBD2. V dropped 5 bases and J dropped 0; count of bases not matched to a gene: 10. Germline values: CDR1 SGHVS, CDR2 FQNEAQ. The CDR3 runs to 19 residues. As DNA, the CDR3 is TGTGCCAGCAGCCCTAGACTAGCGGGGGGTCTCAGCTCCTACAATGAGCAGTTCTTC. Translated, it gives CASSPRLAGGLSSYNEQFF.

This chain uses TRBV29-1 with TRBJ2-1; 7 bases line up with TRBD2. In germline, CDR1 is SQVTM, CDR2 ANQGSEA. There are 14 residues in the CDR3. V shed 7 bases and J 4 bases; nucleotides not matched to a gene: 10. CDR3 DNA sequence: TGCAGCGGGCAGCGGGACGTAGAATACAATGAGCAGTTCTTC. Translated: CSGQRDVEYNEQFF.

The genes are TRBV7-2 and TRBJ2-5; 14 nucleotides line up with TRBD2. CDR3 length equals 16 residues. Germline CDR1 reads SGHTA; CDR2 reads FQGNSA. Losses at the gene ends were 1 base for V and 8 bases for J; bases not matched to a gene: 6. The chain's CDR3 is CASSLEGTSGGGTQYF. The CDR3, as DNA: TGTGCCAGCAGCTTAGAGGGGACTAGCGGGGGTGGAACCCAGTACTTC. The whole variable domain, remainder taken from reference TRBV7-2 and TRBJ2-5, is GAGVSQSPSNKVTEKGKDVELRCDPISGHTALYWYRQSLGQGLEFLIYFQGNSAPDKSGLPSDRFSAERTGGSVSTLTIQRTQQEDSAVYLCASSLEGTSGGGTQYFGPGTRLLVL.

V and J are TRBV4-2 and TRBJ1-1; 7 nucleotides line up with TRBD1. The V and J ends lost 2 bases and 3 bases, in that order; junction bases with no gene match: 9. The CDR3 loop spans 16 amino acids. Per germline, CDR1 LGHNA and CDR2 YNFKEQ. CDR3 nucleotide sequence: TGTGCCAGCAGCCAACCTGAGGGGGCGTTGGACACTGAAGCTTTCTTT. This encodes CASSQPEGALDTEAFF.

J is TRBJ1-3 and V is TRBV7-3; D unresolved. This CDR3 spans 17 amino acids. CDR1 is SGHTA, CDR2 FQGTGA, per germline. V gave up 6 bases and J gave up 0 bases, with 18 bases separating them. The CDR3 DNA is TGTGCCAGCAGTTCACCCTTCCGGGTCCGCTCTGGAAACACCATATATTTT. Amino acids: CASSSPFRVRSGNTIYF.

The CDR3 spells CASSSPSGGLSGHNEQFF. CDR3 DNA: TGTGCCAGCAGCTCCCCTAGCGGGGGGCTTAGCGGCCACAATGAGCAGTTCTTC. The chain carries TRBV12-3 or TRBV12-4 and TRBJ2-1, with TRBD2 matching 11 bases. This CDR3 spans 18 amino acids. The V and J ends lost 6 bases and 5 bases, in that order; junction bases with no gene match: 15.

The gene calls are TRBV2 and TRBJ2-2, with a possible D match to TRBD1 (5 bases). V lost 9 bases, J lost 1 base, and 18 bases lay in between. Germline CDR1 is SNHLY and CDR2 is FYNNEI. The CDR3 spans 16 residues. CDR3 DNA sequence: TGTGCCAGGAAGAAGATTGGGGCAGGGAACACCGGGGAGCTGTTTTTT. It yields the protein CARKKIGAGNTGELFF.

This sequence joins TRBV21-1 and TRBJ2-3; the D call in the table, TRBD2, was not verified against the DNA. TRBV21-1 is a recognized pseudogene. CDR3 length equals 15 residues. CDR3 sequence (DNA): TGTGCCAGCAGCAAAGACATTAGCGCGACAGATACGCAGTATTTT. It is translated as CASSKDISATDTQYF.

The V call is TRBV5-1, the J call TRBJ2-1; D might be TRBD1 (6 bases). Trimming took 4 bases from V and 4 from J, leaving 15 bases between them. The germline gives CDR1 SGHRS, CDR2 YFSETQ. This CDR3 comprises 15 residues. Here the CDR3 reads CASSLTGQLYNEQFF. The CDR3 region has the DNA TGCGCCAGCAGCCTTACGGGACAACTATACAATGAGCAGTTCTTC.

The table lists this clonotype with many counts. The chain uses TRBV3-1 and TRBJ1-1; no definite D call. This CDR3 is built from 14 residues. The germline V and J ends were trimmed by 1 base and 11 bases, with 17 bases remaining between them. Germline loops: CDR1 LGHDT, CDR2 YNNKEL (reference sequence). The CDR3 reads CASSQGRRTPWAFF. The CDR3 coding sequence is TGTGCCAGCAGCCAAGGGCGACGGACGCCGTGGGCTTTCTTT.

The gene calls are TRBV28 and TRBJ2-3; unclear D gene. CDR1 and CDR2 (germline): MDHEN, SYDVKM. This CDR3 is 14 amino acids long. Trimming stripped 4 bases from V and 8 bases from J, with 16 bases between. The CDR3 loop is CASSSHNLVGTQYF. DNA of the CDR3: TGTGCCAGCAGTTCCCACAACCTGGTGGGTACGCAGTATTTT.

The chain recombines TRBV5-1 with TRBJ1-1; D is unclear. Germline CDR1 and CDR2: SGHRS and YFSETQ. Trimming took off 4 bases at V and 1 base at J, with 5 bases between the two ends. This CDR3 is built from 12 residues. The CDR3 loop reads CASSDTNTEAFF. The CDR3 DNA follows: TGCGCCAGCAGCGACACGAACACTGAAGCTTTCTTT.

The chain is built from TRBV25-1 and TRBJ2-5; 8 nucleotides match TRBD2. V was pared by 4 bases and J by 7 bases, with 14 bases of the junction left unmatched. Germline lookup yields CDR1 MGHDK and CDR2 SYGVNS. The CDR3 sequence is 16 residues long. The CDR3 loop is CASSVEAGGIAGTQYF. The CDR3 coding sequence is TGTGCCAGCAGTGTTGAGGCGGGGGGAATTGCAGGGACCCAGTACTTC.

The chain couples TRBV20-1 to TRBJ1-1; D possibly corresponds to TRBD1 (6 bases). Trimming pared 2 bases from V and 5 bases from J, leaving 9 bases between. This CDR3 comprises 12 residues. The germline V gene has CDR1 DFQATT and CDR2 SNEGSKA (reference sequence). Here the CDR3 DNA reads TGCAGTGCTAGACAGGGGAGAACTGAAGCTTTCTTT. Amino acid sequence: CSARQGRTEAFF.

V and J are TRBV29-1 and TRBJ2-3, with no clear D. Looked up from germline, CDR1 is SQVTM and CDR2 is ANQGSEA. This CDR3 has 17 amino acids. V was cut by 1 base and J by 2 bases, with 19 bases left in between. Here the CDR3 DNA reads TGCAGCGTTGAAGGTCCCGGATTAGGAATACTCACAGATACGCAGTATTTT. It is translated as CSVEGPGLGILTDTQYF.

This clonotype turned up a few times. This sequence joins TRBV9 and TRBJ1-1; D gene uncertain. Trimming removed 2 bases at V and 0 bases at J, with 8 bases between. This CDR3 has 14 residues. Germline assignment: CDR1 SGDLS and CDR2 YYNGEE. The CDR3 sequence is CASSVSVMNTEAFF. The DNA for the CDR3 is TGTGCCAGCAGCGTCTCTGTTATGAACACTGAAGCTTTCTTT.

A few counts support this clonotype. CDR3: CASSLGVGDGYEQYF. The CDR3, as DNA: TGCGCCAGCAGCTTGGGAGTTGGTGATGGTTACGAGCAGTACTTC. V is TRBV5-1 and J is TRBJ2-7; the D is unclear. The CDR3 spans 15 residues. V shed 0 bases and J shed 4 bases, with 14 bases lying between them. Germline V CDR1 and CDR2: SGHRS, YFSETQ.

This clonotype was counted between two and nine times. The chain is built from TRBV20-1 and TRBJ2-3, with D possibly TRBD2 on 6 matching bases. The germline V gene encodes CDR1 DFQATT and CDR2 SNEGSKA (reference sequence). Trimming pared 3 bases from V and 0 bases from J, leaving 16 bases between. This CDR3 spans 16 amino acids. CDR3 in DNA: TGCAGTGCTAGTTTTGGCGGGACCGCTAGCACAGATACGCAGTATTTT. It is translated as CSASFGGTASTDTQYF.